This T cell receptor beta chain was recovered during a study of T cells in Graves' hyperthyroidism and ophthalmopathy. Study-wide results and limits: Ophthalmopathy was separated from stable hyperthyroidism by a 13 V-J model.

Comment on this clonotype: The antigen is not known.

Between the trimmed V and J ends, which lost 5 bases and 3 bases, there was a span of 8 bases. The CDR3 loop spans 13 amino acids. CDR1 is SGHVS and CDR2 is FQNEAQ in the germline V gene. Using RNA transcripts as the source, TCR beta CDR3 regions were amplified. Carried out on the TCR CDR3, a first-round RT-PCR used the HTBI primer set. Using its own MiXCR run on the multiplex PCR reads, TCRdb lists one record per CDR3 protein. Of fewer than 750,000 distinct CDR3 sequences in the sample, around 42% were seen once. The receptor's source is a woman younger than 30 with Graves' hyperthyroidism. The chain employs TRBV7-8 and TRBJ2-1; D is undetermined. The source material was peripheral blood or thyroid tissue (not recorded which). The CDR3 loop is CASSQDDYNEQFF. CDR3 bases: TGTGCCAGCAGCCAGGACGACTACAATGAGCAGTTCTTC.